Detailed here is one T cell receptor beta chain. PCR was performed a second time for about 6 to 12 cycles using a sample-barcoded 5' primer and a J-beta primer mix. TCRdb re-called the 5' RACE reads with MiXCR, one entry per CDR3 protein. The sample yields fewer than 1,200,000 distinct CDR3 sequences, almost 25% seen once. The data derive from a study of blood T cells in healthy people across ages. This CDR3 is 14 amino acids long. The ends lost 10 bases at V and 1 base at J; junction bases unmatched: 10. The germline CDR1 and CDR2 sequences are SNHLY and FYNNEI. The same data also went into a second study, on T cells of mothers and their children. That paper adds: Each child contributed roughly 3 million TCR beta CDR3 reads, while each mother contributed over 8.5 million. It was found that thymic selection shapes TCR recombination output similarly in related and unrelated pairs.

The sequencing sample was made of blood. The chain joins TRBV2 to TRBJ2-7, with TRBD1 matching 7 bases. This TCR derives from a girl aged 2-9 years in good health. CDR3 region: CATVSGQTSYEQYF. In nucleotides, the CDR3 is TGTGCCACGGTTTCGGGACAGACTTCCTACGAGCAGTACTTC.